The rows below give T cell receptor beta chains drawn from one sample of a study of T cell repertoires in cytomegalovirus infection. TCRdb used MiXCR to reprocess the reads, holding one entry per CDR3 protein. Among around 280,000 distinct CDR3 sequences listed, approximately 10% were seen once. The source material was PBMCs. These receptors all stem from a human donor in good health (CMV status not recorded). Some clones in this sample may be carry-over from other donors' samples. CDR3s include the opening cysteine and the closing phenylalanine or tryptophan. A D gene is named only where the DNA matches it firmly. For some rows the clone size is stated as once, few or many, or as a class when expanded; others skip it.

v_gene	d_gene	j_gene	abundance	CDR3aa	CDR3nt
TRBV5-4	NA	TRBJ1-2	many	CASSFLSDYGYTF	TGTGCCAGCAGCTTCCTATCGGACTATGGCTACACCTTC
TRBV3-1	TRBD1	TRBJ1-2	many	CASSYGQGVYGYTF	TGTGCCAGCAGCTACGGACAGGGGGTTTATGGCTACACCTTC
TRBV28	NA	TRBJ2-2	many	CASSLTKSRELFF	TGTGCCAGCAGTTTGACAAAGTCCAGGGAGCTGTTTTTT
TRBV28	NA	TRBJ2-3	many	CASSRDRSTDTQYF	TGTGCCAGCAGTCGGGACCGAAGCACAGATACGCAGTATTTT
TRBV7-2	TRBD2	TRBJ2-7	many	CASSKGLAGGSYEQYF	TGTGCCAGCAGCAAGGGACTAGCGGGGGGGTCCTACGAGCAGTACTTC
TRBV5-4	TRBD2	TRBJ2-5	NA	CASRPGLAQETQYF	TGTGCCAGCAGACCGGGACTAGCGCAAGAGACCCAGTACTTC
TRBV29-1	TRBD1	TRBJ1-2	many	CSVEGGQENGYTF	TGCAGCGTTGAAGGCGGACAGGAGAATGGCTACACCTTC
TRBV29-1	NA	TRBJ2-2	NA	CSVEANTGELFF	TGCAGCGTTGAAGCGAACACCGGGGAGCTGTTTTTT
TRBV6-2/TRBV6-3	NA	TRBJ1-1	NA	CASSNIRDRNTEAFF	TGTGCCAGCAGTAACATCCGTGACAGGAACACTGAAGCTTTCTTT
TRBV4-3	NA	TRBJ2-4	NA	CASSQEKAGTDLAKNIQYF	TGCGCCAGCAGCCAAGAGAAGGCGGGGACAGACCTAGCCAAAAACATTCAGTACTTC
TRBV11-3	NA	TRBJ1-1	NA	CASSLSQGWNTEAFF	TGTGCCAGCAGCTTATCTCAGGGATGGAACACTGAAGCTTTCTTT
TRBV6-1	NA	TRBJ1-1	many	CASSSTNTEAFF	TGTGCCAGCAGTTCTACGAACACTGAAGCTTTCTTT
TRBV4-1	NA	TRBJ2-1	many	CASSQDRGLGADYNEQFF	TGCGCCAGCAGCCAAGATCGGGGGTTGGGGGCAGACTACAATGAGCAGTTCTTC
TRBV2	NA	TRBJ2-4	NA	CASSPQGIGSIQYF	TGTGCCAGCAGTCCACAGGGTATTGGGAGCATTCAGTACTTC
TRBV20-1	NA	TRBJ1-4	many	CSARRTDLNEKLFF	TGCAGTGCTAGAAGGACAGACCTAAATGAAAAACTGTTTTTT
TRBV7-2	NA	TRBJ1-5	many	CASSPYNQPQHF	TGTGCCAGCAGCCCCTACAATCAGCCCCAGCATTTT
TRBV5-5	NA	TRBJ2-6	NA	CASSLASTGVSSGANVLTF	TGTGCCAGCAGCTTGGCTTCAACGGGGGTTAGCTCTGGGGCCAACGTCCTGACTTTC
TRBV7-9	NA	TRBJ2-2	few	CASTHLRGVNTGELFF	TGTGCCAGCACCCACCTGAGGGGGGTGAACACCGGGGAGCTGTTTTTT
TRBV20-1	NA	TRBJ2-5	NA	CSANLPGTPTVETQYF	TGCAGTGCTAACCTCCCCGGGACACCCACCGTGGAGACCCAGTACTTC
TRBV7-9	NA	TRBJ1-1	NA	CASSSVGVRDTEAFF	TGTGCCAGCAGCTCGGTGGGGGTTAGAGACACTGAAGCTTTCTTT
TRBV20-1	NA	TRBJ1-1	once	CSVRNMVGEAFF	TGCAGTGTTAGGAATATGGTCGGTGAAGCTTTCTTT
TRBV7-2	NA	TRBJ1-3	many	CASSLSRFSGNTIYF	TGTGCCAGCAGCTTAAGTCGATTCTCTGGAAACACCATATATTTT
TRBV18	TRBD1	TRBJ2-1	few	CASSPPGQRLNEQFF	TGTGCCAGCTCACCACCGGGACAGAGGTTAAATGAGCAGTTCTTC
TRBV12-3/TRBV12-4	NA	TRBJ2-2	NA	CASISARENTGELFF	TGTGCCAGCATCTCTGCCCGCGAAAACACCGGGGAGCTGTTTTTT
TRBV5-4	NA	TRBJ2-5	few	CASSLVRAAQETQYF	TGTGCCAGCAGCTTGGTTAGGGCGGCTCAAGAGACCCAGTACTTC
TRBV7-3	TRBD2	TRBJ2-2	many	CASSTPGRGGSAGELFF	TGTGCCAGCAGTACACCGGGTCGGGGAGGGAGCGCCGGGGAGCTGTTTTTT
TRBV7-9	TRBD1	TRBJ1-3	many	CASSSRQGSSGNTIYF	TGTGCCAGCAGCTCCCGACAGGGAAGCTCTGGAAACACCATATATTTT
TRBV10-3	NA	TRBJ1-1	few	CAISEGNTEAFF	TGTGCCATCAGTGAGGGAAACACTGAAGCTTTCTTT
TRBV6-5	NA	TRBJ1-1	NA	CASSITGPTEAFF	TGTGCCAGCAGTATCACAGGGCCCACTGAAGCTTTCTTT
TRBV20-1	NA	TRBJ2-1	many	CSAGAVADEQFF	TGCAGTGCCGGGGCCGTAGCCGATGAGCAGTTCTTC
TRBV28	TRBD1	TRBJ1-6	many	CASSSGQLANSPLHF	TGTGCCAGCAGTTCGGGACAGCTAGCAAATTCACCCCTCCACTTT
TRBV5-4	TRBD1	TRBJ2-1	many	CASSLGGDRGNNEQFF	TGTGCCAGCAGCTTGGGAGGGGACAGGGGAAACAATGAGCAGTTCTTC
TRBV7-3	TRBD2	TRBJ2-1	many	CASSLLGTSGGAAYNEQFF	TGTGCCAGCAGCTTATTAGGGACTAGCGGGGGGGCGGCCTACAATGAGCAGTTCTTC
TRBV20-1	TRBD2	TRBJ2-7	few	CSALAGHYEQYF	TGCAGTGCTTTAGCGGGGCACTACGAGCAGTACTTC
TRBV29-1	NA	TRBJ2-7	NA	CSVGDSPNYEQYF	TGCAGCGTTGGAGATTCCCCCAACTACGAGCAGTACTTC
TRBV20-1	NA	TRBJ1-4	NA	CSAVQGSTTNEKLFF	TGCAGTGCTGTTCAGGGGTCCACAACTAATGAAAAACTGTTTTTT
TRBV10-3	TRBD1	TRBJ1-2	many	CAITGTGGYGYTF	TGTGCCATCACCGGGACAGGGGGGTATGGCTACACCTTC
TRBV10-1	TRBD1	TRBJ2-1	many	CASSTGTASYNEQFF	TGCGCCAGTAGCACCGGGACAGCCTCCTACAATGAGCAGTTCTTC
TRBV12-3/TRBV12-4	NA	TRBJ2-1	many	CASSFSVGGNEQFF	TGTGCCAGCAGTTTTTCTGTAGGAGGCAATGAGCAGTTCTTC
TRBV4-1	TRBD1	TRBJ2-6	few	CASSLQGFGANVLTF	TGCGCCAGCAGCTTACAGGGGTTTGGGGCCAACGTCCTGACTTTC
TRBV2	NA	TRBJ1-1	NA	CASRLQGTGTEAFF	TGTGCCAGCAGACTACAGGGTACGGGTACTGAAGCTTTCTTT
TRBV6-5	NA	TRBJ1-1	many	CASSYGGGTSTEAFF	TGTGCCAGCAGTTACGGGGGTGGGACAAGCACTGAAGCTTTCTTT
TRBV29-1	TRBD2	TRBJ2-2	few	CSGTSGGSDTGELFF	TGCAGCGGGACTAGCGGGGGGTCGGACACCGGGGAGCTGTTTTTT
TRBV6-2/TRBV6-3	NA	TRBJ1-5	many	CASTDGEPQHF	TGTGCCAGCACGGACGGCGAGCCCCAGCATTTT
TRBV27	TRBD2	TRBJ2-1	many	CASSLSASGNNEQFF	TGTGCCAGCAGTTTATCGGCTAGCGGGAACAATGAGCAGTTCTTC
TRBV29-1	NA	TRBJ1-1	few	CSVVGPEAEAFF	TGCAGCGTTGTTGGCCCCGAGGCTGAAGCTTTCTTT
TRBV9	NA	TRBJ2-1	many	CASSVTGARGNEQFF	TGTGCCAGCAGCGTGACCGGGGCCAGAGGGAATGAGCAGTTCTTC
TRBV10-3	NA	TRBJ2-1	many	CAISEFASLYNEQFF	TGTGCCATCAGTGAGTTTGCCAGCCTCTACAATGAGCAGTTCTTC
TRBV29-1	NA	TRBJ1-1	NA	CSVSTGVTEAFF	TGCAGCGTTTCCACCGGGGTGACTGAAGCTTTCTTT
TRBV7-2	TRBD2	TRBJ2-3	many	CASRFLPPGLAGGTDTQYF	TGTGCCAGCAGGTTTTTACCCCCGGGACTAGCGGGGGGGACAGATACGCAGTATTTT
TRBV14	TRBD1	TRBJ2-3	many	CASSQTTGGTDTQYF	TGTGCCAGCAGCCAAACGACAGGGGGCACAGATACGCAGTATTTT
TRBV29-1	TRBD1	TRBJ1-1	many	CSVSRQGPGNTEAFF	TGCAGCGTTTCCCGACAGGGGCCGGGTAACACTGAAGCTTTCTTT
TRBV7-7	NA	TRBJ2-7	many	CASSLALGSIPIYEQYF	TGTGCTAGCAGCTTAGCGCTTGGGAGTATCCCTATCTACGAGCAGTACTTC
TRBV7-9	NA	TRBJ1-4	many	CASSLGGDGKLFF	TGTGCCAGCAGCTTAGGGGGTGATGGAAAACTGTTTTTT
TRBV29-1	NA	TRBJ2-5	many	CSVEPGRPGETQYF	TGCAGCGTTGAACCGGGAAGACCCGGAGAGACCCAGTACTTC
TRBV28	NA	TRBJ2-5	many	CASSFPDGQETQYF	TGTGCCAGCAGTTTTCCTGACGGTCAAGAGACCCAGTACTTC
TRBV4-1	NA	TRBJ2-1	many	CASERDFRSDEQFF	TGCGCCAGCGAGAGGGACTTCCGGTCGGATGAGCAGTTCTTC
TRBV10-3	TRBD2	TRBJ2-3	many	CAIKAPGTSGGASTDTQYF	TGTGCCATCAAGGCCCCAGGGACTAGCGGGGGGGCGAGCACAGATACGCAGTATTTT
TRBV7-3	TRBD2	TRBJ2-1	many	CASSPPGLVYEQFF	TGTGCCAGCAGCCCACCGGGACTAGTCTATGAGCAGTTCTTC